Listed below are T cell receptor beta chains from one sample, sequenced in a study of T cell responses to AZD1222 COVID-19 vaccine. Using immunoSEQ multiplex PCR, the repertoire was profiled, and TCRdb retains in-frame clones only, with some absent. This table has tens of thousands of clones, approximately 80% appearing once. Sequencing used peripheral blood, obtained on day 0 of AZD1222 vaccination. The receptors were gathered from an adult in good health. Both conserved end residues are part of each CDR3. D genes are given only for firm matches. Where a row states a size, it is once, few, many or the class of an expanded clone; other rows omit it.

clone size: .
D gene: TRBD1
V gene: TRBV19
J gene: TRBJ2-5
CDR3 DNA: TGTGCCAGTAGTACGACAGGGGGCGAGGAGACCCAGTACTTC
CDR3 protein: CASSTTGGEETQYF

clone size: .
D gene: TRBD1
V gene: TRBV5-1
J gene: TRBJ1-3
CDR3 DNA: TGCGCCAGCAGCTCAGACAGGGGAAGAAACACCATATATTTT
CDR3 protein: CASSSDRGRNTIYF

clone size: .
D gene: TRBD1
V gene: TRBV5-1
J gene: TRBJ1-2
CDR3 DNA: TGCGCCAGCACCCAGGACAGGGGGAGCGGCTACACCTTC
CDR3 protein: CASTQDRGSGYTF

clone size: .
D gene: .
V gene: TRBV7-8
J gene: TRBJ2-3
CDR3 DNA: TGTGCCAGCAGCTTAGGACACCCTGCCACAGATACGCAGTATTTT
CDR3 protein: CASSLGHPATDTQYF

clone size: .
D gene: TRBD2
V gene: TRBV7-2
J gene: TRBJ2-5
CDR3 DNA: TGTGCCAGCAGCTTAGCGGGAGGGCCTGGTGAGACCCAGTACTTC
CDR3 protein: CASSLAGGPGETQYF

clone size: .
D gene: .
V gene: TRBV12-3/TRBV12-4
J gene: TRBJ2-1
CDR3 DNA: TGTGCCAGCAGCCCGGACAATGAGCAGTTCTTC
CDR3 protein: CASSPDNEQFF

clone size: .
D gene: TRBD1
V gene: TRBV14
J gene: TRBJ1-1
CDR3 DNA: TGTGCCAGCAGCCTGTGGACAGGGGGTACTGAAGCTTTCTTT
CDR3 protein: CASSLWTGGTEAFF

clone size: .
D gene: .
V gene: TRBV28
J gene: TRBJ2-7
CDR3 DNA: TGTGCCAGCAGTTCAATTGACTACCGATCTTCCTACGAGCAGTACTTC
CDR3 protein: CASSSIDYRSSYEQYF

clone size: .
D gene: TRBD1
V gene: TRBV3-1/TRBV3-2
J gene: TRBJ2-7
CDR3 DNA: TGTGCCAGCAGCCACTTTGGGGACAGGGCCCACGAGCAGTACTTC
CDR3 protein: CASSHFGDRAHEQYF

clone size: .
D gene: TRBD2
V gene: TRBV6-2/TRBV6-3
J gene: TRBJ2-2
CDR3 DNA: TGTGCCAGCAGTTACTCAATAGCGGGGAAGAACACCGGGGAGCTGTTTTTT
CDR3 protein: CASSYSIAGKNTGELFF

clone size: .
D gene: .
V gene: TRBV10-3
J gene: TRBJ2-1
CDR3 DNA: TGTGCCATCAGTGAGTCGAAGCGGGCCGTGAACAATGAGCAGTTCTTC
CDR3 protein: CAISESKRAVNNEQFF

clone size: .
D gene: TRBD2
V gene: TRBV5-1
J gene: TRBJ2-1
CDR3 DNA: TGCGCCAGCAGCCCTAGGACTAGCGGGGCTAACAATGAGCAGTTCTTC
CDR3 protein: CASSPRTSGANNEQFF

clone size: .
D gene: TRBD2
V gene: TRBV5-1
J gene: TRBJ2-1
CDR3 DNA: TGCGCCAGCGCACGACTAGCGGGAGCCAATGAGCAGTTCTTC
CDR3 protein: CASARLAGANEQFF

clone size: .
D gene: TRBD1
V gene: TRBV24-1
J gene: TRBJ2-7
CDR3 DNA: TGTGCCACCAGTGACTCAGGACAGGGGTCCTCCTACGAGCAGTACTTC
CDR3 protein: CATSDSGQGSSYEQYF

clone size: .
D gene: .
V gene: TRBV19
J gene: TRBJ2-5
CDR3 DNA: TGTGCCAGTAGACAGAACCAAGAGACCCAGTACTTC
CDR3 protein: CASRQNQETQYF

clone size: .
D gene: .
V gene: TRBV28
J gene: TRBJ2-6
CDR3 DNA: TGTGCCAGCAGTTTAGGATACAGATACTCTGGGGCCAACGTCCTGACTTTC
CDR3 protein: CASSLGYRYSGANVLTF

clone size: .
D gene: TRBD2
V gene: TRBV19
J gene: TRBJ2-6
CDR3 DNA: TGTGCCAGCAATGGGGGGGAGGCTGGGGCCAACGTCCTGACTTTC
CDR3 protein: CASNGGEAGANVLTF

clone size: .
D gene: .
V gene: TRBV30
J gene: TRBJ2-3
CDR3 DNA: TGTGCCTGGATCTCGGGGGAGGAGGATACGCAGTATTTT
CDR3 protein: CAWISGEEDTQYF

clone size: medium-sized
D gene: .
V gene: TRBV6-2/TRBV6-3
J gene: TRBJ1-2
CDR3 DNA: TGTGCCAGCAGTTACGGGGGAGTGAAAACCTTC
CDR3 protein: CASSYGGVKTF

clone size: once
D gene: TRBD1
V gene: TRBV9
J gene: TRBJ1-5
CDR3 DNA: TGTGCCAGCAGCTCGACAGGGTTGAATCAGCCCCAGCATTTT
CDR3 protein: CASSSTGLNQPQHF

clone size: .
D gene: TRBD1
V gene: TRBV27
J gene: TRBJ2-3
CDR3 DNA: TGTGCCAGCAGTCCATCGACAGGGCCATATACGCAGTATTTT
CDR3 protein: CASSPSTGPYTQYF

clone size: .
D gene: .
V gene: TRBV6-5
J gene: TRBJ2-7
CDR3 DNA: TGTGCCAGCGGACGCCCACGTCAGGTACCCTACGAGCAGTACTTC
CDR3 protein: CASGRPRQVPYEQYF

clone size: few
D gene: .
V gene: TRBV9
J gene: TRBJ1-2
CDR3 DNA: TGTGCCAGCAGCGTCCCCGGGCGCTATGGCTACACCTTC
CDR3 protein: CASSVPGRYGYTF

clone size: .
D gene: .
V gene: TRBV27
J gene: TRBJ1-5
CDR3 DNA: TGTGCCAGCAGTTTATCACCAGGAAGGGGACAGCCCCAGCATTTT
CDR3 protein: CASSLSPGRGQPQHF

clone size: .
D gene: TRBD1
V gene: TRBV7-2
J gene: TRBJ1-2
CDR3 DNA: TGTGCCAGCAGCTCCTTAACGACAGGGCCGGCGGGGTACACCTTC
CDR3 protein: CASSSLTTGPAGYTF

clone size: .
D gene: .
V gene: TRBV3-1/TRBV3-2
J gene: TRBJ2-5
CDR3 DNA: TGTGCCAGCAGCCAGACAGAGACCCAGTACTTC
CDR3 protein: CASSQTETQYF

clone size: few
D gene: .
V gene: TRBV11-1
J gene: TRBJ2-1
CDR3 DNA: TGTGCCAGCAGCTTCGGACAGAATGAGCAGTTCTTC
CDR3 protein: CASSFGQNEQFF

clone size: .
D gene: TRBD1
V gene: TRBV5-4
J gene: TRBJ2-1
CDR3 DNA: TGTGCCAGCAGCTCAGGGAACAGGGGGAAGAATGAGCAGTTCTTC
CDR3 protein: CASSSGNRGKNEQFF

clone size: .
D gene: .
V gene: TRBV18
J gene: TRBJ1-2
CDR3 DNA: TGTGCCAGCTCACAGGGGACAACAAACTATGGCTACACCTTC
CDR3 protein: CASSQGTTNYGYTF

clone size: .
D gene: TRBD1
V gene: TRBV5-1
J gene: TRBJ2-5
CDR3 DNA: TGCGCCAGCAGTGAAAACAGGGGAGAGACCCAGTACTTC
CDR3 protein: CASSENRGETQYF

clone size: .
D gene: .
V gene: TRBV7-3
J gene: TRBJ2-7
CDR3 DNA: TGTGCCAGCAGTCCGCGGCAGGGGAGCTACGAGCAGTACTTC
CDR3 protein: CASSPRQGSYEQYF

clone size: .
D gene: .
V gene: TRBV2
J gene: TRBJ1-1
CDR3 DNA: TGTGCCAGCCACCGCGGCCCGGCCGGGAGGGAAGCTTTCTTT
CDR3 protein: CASHRGPAGREAFF

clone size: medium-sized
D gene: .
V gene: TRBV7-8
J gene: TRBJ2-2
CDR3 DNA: TGTGCCAGCAGCTACAGAGCAAGGAACACCGGGGAGCTGTTTTTT
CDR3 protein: CASSYRARNTGELFF

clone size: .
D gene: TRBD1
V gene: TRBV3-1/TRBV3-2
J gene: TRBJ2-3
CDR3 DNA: TGTGCCAGCAGCCAAGCGGGACAGGTGACAGATACGCAGTATTTT
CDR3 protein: CASSQAGQVTDTQYF

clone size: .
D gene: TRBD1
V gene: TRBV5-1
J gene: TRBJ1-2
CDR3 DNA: TGCGCCAGCAGTTCACAGGGGGTTGACGGCTACACCTTC
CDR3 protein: CASSSQGVDGYTF

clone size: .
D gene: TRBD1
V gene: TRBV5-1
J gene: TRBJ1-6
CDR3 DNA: TGCGCCAGCAGCGAAAGACAGGGTCTAGGTTCACCCCTCCACTTT
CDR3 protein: CASSERQGLGSPLHF

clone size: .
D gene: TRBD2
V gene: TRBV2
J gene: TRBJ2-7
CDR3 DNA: TGTGCCGGGCAGCGGGAGTTTAGCTACGAGCAGTACTTC
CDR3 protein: CAGQREFSYEQYF

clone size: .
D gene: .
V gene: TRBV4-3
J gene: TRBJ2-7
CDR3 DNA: TGCGCGTTTTGGGCTCTCTCCTACGAGCAGTACTTC
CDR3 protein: CAFWALSYEQYF

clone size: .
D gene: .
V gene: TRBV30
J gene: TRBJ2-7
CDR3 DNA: TGTGCCTGGACGGTGGGGAGCTCCTACGAGCAGTACTTC
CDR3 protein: CAWTVGSSYEQYF

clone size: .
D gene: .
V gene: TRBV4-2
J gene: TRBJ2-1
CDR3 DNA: TGTGCCAGCAGCCAGGACTATTACAATGAGCAGTTCTTC
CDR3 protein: CASSQDYYNEQFF

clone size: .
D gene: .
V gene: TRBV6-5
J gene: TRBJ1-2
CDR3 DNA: TGTGCCAGCACCGAATCGGGGTTTAGCTATGGCTACACCTTC
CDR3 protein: CASTESGFSYGYTF

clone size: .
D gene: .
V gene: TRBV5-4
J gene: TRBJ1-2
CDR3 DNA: TGTGCCAGCAGGCAGGAAATTGGAGGTTATGGCTACACCTTC
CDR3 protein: CASRQEIGGYGYTF

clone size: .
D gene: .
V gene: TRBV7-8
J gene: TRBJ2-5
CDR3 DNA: TGTGCCAGCAGCTTAGGGATCCTACAAGAGACCCAGTACTTC
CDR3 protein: CASSLGILQETQYF

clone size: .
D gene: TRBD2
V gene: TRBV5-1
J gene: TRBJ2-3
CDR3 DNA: TGCGCCAGCAGCAGGGGACTAGCGGTTAGCACAGATACGCAGTATTTT
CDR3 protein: CASSRGLAVSTDTQYF

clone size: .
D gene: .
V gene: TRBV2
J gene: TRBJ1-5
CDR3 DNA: TGTGCCAGCAGTGACCTCCGACAGGCGTTCAATCGGCCCCAGCATTTT
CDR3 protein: CASSDLRQAFNRPQHF